This T cell receptor (beta chain) was identified in a study of pediatric ulcerative colitis. The study, taken as a whole, reports: Acute severe colitis showed lower rectal diversity from clonal expansions.

For this clone: Antigen unknown.

During colonoscopy, one to two rectal pinch biopsies were collected. The assay was run at survey level. Up to 500,000 reads were sequenced per sample. Profiled with immunoSEQ multiplex PCR; TCRdb holds only in-frame clones, not every one. The table shows over 45,000 clones, with around 81% occurring only once. Germline CDR1 is MNHNS and CDR2 is SASEGT. The CDR3 has 14 amino acids. V shed 4 bases and J 4 bases; nucleotides not matched to a gene: 5. The receptor was isolated from a girl aged 10 to 17 with moderate ulcerative colitis. Sequenced sample: gut tissue. V usage is TRBV6-1 and J usage is TRBJ1-2, with 8 nucleotides matching TRBD1. The CDR3 loop is CASSGQGRFYGYTF. Written as DNA, the CDR3 is TGTGCCAGCAGTGGACAGGGGCGCTTCTATGGCTACACCTTC.